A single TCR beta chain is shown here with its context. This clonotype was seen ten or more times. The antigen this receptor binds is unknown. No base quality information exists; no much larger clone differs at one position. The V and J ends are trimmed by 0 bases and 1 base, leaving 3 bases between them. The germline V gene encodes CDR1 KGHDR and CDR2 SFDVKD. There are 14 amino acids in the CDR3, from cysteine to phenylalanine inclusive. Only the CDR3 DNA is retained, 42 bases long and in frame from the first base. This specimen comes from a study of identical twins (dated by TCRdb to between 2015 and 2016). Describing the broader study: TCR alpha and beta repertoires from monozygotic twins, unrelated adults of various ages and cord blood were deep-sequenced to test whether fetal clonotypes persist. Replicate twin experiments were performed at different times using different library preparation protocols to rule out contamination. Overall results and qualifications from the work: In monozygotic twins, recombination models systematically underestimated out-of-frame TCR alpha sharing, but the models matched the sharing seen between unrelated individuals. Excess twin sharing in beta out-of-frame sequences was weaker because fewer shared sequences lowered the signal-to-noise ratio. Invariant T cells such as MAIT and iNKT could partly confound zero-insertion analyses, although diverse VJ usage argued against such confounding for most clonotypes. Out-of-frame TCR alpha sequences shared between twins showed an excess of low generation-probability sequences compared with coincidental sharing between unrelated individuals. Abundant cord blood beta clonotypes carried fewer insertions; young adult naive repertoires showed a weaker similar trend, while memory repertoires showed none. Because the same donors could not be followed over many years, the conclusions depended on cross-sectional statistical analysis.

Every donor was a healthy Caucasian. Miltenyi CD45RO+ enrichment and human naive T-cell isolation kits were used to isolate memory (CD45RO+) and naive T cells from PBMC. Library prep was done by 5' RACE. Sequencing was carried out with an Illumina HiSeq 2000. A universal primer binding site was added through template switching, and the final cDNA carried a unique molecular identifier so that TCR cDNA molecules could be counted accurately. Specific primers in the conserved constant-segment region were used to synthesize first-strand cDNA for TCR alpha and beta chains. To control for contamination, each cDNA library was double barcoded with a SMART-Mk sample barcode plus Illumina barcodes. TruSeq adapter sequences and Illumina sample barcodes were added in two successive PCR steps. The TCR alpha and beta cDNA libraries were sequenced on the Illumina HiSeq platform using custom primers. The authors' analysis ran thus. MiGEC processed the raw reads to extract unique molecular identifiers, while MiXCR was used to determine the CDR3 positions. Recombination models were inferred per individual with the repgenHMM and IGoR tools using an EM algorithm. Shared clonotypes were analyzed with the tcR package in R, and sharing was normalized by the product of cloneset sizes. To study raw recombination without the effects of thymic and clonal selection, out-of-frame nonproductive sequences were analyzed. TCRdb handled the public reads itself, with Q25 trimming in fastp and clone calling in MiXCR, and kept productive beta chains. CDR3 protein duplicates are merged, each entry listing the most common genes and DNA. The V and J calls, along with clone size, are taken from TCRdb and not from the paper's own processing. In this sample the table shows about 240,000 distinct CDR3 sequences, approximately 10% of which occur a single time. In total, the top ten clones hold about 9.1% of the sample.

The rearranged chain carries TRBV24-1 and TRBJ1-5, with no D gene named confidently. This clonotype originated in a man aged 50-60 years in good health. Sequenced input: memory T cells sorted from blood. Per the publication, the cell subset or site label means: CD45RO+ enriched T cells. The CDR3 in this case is CATSDLRSNQPQHF. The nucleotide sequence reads TGTGCCACCAGTGATTTGCGGAGCAATCAGCCCCAGCATTTT.